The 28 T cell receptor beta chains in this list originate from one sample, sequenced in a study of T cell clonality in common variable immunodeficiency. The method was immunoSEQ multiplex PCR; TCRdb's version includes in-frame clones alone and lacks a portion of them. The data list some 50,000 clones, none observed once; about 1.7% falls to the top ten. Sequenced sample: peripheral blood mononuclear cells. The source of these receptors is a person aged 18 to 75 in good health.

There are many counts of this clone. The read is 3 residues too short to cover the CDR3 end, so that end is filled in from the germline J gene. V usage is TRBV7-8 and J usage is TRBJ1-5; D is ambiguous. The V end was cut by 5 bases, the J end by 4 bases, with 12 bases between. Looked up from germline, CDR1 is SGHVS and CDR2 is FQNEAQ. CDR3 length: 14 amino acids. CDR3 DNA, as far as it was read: TGTGCCAGCAGCAGCCTCCGGGGTAATCAGCCC. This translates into CASSSLRGNQP. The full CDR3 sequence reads CASSSLRGNQPQHF.

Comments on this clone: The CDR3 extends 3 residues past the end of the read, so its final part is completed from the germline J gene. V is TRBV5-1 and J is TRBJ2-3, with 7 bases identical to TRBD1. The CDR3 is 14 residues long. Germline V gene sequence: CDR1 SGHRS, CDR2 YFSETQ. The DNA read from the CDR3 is TGCGCCAGCAGCTTCCGACAGGGCCAAGAGACG. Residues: CASSFRQGQET. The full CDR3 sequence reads CASSFRQGQETQYF. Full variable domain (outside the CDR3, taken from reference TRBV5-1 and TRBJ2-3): KAGVTQTPRYLIKTRGQQVTLSCSPISGHRSVSWYQQTPGQGLQFLFEYFSETQRNKGNFPGRFSGRQFSNSRSEMNVSTLELGDSALYLCASSFRQGQETQYFGPGTRLTVL.

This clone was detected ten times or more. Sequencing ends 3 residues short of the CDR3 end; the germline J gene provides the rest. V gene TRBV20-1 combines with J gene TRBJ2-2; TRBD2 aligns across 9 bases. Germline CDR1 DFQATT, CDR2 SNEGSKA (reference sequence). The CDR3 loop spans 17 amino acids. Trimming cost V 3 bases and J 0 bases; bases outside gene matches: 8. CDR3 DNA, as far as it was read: TGCAGTGCTAGTTACCGCGGCGGGAGGGCGAACACCGGGGAG. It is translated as CSASYRGGRANTGE. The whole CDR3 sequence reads CSASYRGGRANTGELFF.

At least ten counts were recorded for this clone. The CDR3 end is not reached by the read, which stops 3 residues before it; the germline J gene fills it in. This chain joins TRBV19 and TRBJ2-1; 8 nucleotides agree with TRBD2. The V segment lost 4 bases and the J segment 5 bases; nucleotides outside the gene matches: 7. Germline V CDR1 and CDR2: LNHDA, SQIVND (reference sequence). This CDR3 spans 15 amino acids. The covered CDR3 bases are TGTGCCAGTAGTACCCTAGCGGGCCGGAACAATGAG. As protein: CASSTLAGRNNE. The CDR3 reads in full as CASSTLAGRNNEQFF.

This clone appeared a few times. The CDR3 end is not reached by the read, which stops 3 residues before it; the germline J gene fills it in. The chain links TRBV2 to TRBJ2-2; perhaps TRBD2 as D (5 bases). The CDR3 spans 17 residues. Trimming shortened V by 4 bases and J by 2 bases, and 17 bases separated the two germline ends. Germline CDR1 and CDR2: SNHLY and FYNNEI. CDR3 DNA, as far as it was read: TGTGCCAGCAGTGGTACCCCGGCGGACTCCAACACCGGGGAG. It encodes CASSGTPADSNTGE. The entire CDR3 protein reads CASSGTPADSNTGELFF.

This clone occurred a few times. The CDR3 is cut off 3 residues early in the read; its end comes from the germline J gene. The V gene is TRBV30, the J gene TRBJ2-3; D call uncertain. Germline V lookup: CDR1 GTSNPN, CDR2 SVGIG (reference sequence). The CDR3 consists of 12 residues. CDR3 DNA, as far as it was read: TGTGCCTGGGGCCGAGATGAAGAGGCG. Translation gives CAWGRDEEA. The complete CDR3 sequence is CAWGRDEEAQYF.

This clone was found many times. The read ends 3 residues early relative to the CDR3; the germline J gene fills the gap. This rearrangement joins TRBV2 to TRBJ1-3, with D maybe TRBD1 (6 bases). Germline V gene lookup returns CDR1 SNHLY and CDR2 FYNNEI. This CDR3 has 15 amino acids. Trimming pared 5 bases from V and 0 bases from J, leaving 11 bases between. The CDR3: CASSPRRGSGNTIYF. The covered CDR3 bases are TGTGCCAGCAGTCCTCGCAGGGGCTCTGGAAACACC.

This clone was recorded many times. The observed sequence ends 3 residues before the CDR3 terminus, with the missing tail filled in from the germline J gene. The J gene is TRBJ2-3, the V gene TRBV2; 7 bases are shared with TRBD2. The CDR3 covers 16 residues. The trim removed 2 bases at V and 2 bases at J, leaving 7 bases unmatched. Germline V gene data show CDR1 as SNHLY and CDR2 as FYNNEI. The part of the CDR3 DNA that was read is TGTGCCAGCAGTGAAAGGCCTAGCGGTACCACAGATACG. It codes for CASSERPSGTTDT. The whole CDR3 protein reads CASSERPSGTTDTQYF.

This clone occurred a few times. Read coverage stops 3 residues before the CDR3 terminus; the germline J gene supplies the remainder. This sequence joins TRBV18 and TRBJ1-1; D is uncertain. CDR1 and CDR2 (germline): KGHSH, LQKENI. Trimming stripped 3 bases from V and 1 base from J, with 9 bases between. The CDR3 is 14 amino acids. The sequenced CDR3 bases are TGTGCCAGCTCACCCAGCGTAAAGAACACTGAA. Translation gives CASSPSVKNTE. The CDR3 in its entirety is CASSPSVKNTEAFF.

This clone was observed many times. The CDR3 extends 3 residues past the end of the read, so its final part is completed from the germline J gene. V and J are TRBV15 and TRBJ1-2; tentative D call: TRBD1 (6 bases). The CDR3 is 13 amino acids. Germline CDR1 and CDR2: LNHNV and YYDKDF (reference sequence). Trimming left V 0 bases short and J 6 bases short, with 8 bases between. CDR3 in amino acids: CATSRENRDGYTF. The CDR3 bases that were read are TGTGCCACCAGCAGAGAAAACAGGGATGGC.

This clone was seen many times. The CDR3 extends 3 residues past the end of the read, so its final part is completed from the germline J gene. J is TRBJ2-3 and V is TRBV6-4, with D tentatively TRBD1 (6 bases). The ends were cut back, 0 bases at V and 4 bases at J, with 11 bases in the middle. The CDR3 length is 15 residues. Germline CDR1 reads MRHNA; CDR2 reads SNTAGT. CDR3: CASSDSKAGADTQYF. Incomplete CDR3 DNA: TGTGCCAGCAGTGACTCGAAGGCAGGGGCAGATACG.

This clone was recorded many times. Incomplete CDR3 DNA: TGTGCCAGCAGTTACCGCCCGGGACTTTCCACAGATACG. Translated: CASSYRPGLSTDT. The entire CDR3 protein reads CASSYRPGLSTDTQYF. The chain joins TRBV6-2 or TRBV6-3 to TRBJ2-3; D might be TRBD2 (6 bases). The read finishes 3 residues shy of the CDR3 end, and the germline J gene is used to complete it. Germline CDR1 MNHEY, CDR2 SVGEGT. The V and J ends lost 2 bases and 2 bases respectively, with 14 bases between them. CDR3 length: 16 residues.

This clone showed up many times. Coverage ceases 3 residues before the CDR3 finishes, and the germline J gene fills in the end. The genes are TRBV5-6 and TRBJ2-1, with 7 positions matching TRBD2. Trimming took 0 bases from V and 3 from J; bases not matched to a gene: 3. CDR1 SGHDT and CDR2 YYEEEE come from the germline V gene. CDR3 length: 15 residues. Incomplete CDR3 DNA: TGTGCCAGCAGCTTGGGCCCTAGCGGCTACAATGAG. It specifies CASSLGPSGYNE. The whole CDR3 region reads CASSLGPSGYNEQFF.

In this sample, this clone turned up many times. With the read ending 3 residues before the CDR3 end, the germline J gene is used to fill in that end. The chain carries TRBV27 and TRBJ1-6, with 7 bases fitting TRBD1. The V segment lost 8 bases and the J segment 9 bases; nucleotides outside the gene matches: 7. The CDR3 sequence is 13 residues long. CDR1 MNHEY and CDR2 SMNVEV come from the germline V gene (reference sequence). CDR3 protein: CASSDRVGSPLHF. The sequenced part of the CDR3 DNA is TGTGCCAGCTCAGACAGGGTCGGTTCACCC.

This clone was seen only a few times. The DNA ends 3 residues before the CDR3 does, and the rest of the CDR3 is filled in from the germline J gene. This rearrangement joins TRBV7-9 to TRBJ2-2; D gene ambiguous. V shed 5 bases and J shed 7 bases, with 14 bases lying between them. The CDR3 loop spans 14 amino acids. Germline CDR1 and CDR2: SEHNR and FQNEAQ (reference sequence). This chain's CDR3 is CASSPLLLRGELFF. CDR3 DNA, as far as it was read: TGTGCCAGCAGCCCTCTTTTACTCCGCGGGGAG.

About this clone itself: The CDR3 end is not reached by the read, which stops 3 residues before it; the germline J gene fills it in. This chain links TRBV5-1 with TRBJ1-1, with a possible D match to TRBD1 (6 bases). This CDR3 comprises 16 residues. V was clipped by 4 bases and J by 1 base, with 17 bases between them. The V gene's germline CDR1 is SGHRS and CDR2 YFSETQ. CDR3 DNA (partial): TGCGCCAGCAGCCCGCAGGGGAGGGGGTCGAACACTGAA. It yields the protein CASSPQGRGSNTE. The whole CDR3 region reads CASSPQGRGSNTEAFF.

The DNA read from the CDR3 is TGTGCCAGCAGCTTAGACAGATTGAACACTGAA. Translation: CASSLDRLNTE. The entire CDR3 protein reads CASSLDRLNTEAFF. V gene TRBV11-3 combines with J gene TRBJ1-1; D unresolved. Coverage ceases 3 residues before the CDR3 finishes, and the germline J gene fills in the end. The CDR3 totals 14 residues. Germline V gives CDR1 SGHNT, CDR2 YENEEA. Trimming pared 0 bases from V and 0 bases from J, leaving 5 bases between.

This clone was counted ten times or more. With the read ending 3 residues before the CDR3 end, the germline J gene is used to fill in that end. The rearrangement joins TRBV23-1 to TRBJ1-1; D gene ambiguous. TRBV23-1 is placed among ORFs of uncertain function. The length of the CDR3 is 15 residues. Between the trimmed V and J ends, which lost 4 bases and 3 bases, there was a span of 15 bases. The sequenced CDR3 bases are TGCGCCAGCAGTCCCCCCGCGCCACCCCACACTGAA. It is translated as CASSPPAPPHTE. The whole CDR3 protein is CASSPPAPPHTEAFF.

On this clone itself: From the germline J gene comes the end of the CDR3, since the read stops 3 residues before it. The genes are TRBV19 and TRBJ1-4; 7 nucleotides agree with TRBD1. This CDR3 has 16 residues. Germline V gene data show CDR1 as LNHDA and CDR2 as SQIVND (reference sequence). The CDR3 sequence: CASTPDRSSYNSPLFF. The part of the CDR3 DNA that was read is TGTGCCAGTACCCCGGACAGGAGCTCCTATAATTCACCA.

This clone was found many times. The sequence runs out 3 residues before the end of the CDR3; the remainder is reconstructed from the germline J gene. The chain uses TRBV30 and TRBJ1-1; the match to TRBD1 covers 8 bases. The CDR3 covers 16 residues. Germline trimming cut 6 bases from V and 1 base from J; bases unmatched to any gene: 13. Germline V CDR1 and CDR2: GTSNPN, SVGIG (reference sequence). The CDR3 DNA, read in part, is TGTGCCTGTAGACAGGGGCCCGTAGCGGGGAACACTGAA. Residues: CACRQGPVAGNTE. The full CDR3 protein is CACRQGPVAGNTEAFF.

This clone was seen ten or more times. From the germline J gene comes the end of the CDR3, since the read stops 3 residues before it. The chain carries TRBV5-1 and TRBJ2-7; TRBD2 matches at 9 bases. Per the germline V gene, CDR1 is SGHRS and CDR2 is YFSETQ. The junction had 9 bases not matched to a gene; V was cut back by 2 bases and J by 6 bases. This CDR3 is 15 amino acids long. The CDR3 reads CASSLAAGTSSEQYF. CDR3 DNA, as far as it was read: TGCGCCAGCAGCTTAGCCGCCGGGACTAGCTCCGAG.

CDR3 bases read: TGTGCCACCAGAGAGGGGGGGGCGCGGACTGAA. Encoded protein: CATREGGARTE. The full-length CDR3 reads as CATREGGARTEAFF. The genes are TRBV19 and TRBJ1-1, with D possibly being TRBD1 (6 bases). The CDR3 goes on 3 residues after the read ends, and that part is filled in from the germline J gene. Germline CDR1 reads LNHDA; CDR2 reads SQIVND (reference sequence). This CDR3 spans 14 amino acids. Trimming shortened V by 10 bases and J by 5 bases, and 20 bases separated the two germline ends.

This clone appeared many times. The sequenced CDR3 bases are TGTGCCAGCAGCCAAGAGACAGGTCGGGAAAAG. Translation gives CASSQETGREK. From start to end, the CDR3 is CASSQETGREKLFF. The chain carries TRBV7-9 and TRBJ2-2, with D maybe TRBD1 (6 bases). Read sequence stops 3 residues before the CDR3 end, and the germline J gene provides the missing end. The CDR3 extends over 14 amino acids. Germline CDR1 SEHNR, CDR2 FQNEAQ (reference sequence).

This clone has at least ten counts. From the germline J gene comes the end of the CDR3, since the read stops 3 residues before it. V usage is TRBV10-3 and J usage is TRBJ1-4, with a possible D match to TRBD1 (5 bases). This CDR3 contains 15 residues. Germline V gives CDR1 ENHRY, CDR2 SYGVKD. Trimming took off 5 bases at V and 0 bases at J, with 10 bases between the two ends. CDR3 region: CAISLGTATNEKLFF. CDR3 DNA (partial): TGTGCCATCAGTCTAGGGACTGCAACTAATGAAAAA.

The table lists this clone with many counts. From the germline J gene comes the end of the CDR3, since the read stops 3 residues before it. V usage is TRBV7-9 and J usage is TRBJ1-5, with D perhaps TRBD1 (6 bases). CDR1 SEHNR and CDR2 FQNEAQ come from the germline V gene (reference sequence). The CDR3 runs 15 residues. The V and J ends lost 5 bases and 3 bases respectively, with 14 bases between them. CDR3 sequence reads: CASSRGRGNNQPQHF. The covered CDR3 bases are TGTGCCAGCAGCAGGGGTAGGGGGAACAATCAGCCC. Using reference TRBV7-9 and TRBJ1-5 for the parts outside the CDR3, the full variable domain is DTGVSQNPRHKITKRGQNVTFRCDPISEHNRLYWYRQTLGQGPEFLTYFQNEAQLEKSRLLSDRFSAERPKGSFSTLEIQRTEQGDSAMYLCASSRGRGNNQPQHFGDGTRLSIL.

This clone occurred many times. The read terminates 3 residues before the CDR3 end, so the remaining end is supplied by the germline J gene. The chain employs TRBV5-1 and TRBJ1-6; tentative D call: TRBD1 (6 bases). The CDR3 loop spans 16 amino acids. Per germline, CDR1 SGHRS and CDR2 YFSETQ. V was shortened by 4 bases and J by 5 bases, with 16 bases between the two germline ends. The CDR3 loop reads CASSRGGPENNSPLHF. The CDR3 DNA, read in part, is TGCGCCAGCAGCCGCGGGGGGCCCGAAAATAATTCACCC.

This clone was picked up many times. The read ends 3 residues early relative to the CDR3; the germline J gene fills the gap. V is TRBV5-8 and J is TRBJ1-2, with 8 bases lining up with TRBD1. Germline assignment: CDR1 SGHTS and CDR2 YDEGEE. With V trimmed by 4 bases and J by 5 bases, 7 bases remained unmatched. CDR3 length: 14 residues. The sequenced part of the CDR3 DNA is TGTGCCAGCAGCGCCCGCCAGGGGGCATATGGC. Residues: CASSARQGAYG. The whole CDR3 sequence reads CASSARQGAYGYTF. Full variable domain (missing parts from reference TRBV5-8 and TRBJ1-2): EAGVTQSPTHLIKTRGQQATLRCSPISGHTSVYWYQQALGLGLQFLLWYDEGEERNRGNFPPRFSGRQFPNYSSELNVNALELEDSALYLCASSARQGAYGYTFGSGTRLTVV.

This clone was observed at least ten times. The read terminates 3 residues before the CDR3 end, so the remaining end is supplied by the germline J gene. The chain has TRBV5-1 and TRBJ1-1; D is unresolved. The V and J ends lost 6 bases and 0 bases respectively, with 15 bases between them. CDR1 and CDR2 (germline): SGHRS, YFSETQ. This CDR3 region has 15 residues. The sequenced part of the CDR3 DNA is TGCGCCAGCACCCAGGTCGCCGGCATGAACACTGAA. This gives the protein CASTQVAGMNTE. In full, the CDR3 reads CASTQVAGMNTEAFF.